Sequencing of this TCR beta chain was carried out in a study of Ad26.COV2.S vaccination and SARS-CoV-2 variants. In regard to this clone: Its target is unknown.

Sequencing used immunoSEQ multiplex PCR; TCRdb keeps in-frame clones, though not all of them. This sample has about 680,000 clones, with roughly 90% found just once. Findings of the study overall: Higher spike-specific TCR breadth was found in vaccine recipients than in placebo recipients. Total responses of T cells may have been underestimated by the analyses of TCR breadth and depth.

The V and J ends lost 7 bases and 7 bases respectively, with 14 bases between them. The CDR3 is 13 residues long. Treatment indicated: about 20 received Ad26.COV2.S at low or high dose, single or two shots; several received placebo; per-sample allocation not given. It was on day 63 after the first vaccine or placebo injection that samples were taken. A Boston donor was an adult aged 18-55 years. The vaccine antigen was prefusion-stabilized Wuhan SARS-CoV-2 spike. This clonotype was sampled from a person between 18 and 60 years old who received the Ad26.COV2.S COVID-19 vaccine or a placebo. This chain connects TRBV12-3 or TRBV12-4 to TRBJ2-1, with D unclear. Sequencing used peripheral blood, obtained in a trial of Ad26.COV2.S vaccine versus placebo. DNA for the CDR3: TGTGCCAGCACGAACGCGATGGGAAATGAGCAGTTCTTC. Protein: CASTNAMGNEQFF.